The 8 T cell receptor beta chains listed next were all sequenced from one sample in a study of blood T cell repertoires in COVID-19. TCRdb's table, derived via immunoSEQ multiplex PCR, lists solely in-frame clones and lacks some. The sample carries 200,000 to 250,000 clones, 80% to 90% recorded once. The sample was PBMCs or T cells enriched from blood (not recorded which). These receptors were collected from a woman between 18 and 29 years old in a cohort exposed to, infected with or recovered from COVID-19 (not recorded which).

This clone was detected only a few times. The chain is built from TRBV24-1 and TRBJ2-2, with TRBD2 identical over 10 bases. Losses at the gene ends were 5 bases for V and 7 bases for J; bases not matched to a gene: 6. Germline CDR1 and CDR2: KGHDR and SFDVKD. This CDR3 has 15 residues. The CDR3 spells CATSVASGSIGELFF. The CDR3 nucleotides are TGTGCCACCAGTGTCGCTAGCGGGAGTATCGGGGAGCTGTTTTTT.

The J gene is TRBJ2-3, the V gene TRBV5-4, with 9 bases fitting TRBD2. The V gene's germline CDR1 is SGHNT and CDR2 YYREEE (reference sequence). Trimming cost V 0 bases and J 6 bases; bases outside gene matches: 8. The CDR3 spans 16 residues. As DNA, the CDR3 is TGTGCCAGCAGCTTGGCCGGGCGGGAGGGCCATGATACGCAGTATTTT. Translating gives CASSLAGREGHDTQYF.

This chain uses TRBV29-1 with TRBJ1-5, with D possibly matching TRBD1 (6 bases). The CDR3 consists of 13 residues. Trimming stripped 7 bases from V and 4 bases from J, with 14 bases between. Germline CDR1 reads SQVTM; CDR2 reads ANQGSEA. CDR3 DNA sequence: TGCAGCGGGACCGGGACACCAAATCAGCCCCAGCATTTT. This sequence encodes CSGTGTPNQPQHF.

V and J are TRBV2 and TRBJ1-1; TRBD1 matches 7 bases. Germline assignment: CDR1 SNHLY and CDR2 FYNNEI. This CDR3 spans 16 amino acids. The junction had 9 bases not matched to a gene; V was cut back by 4 bases and J by 1 base. The CDR3 DNA reads as TGTGCCAGCAGTGTAATGGGTTGGGACAGGAACACTGAAGCTTTCTTT. Its translation is CASSVMGWDRNTEAFF. The full variable domain, with the rest looked up from reference TRBV2 and TRBJ1-1, is EPEVTQTPSHQVTQMGQEVILRCVPISNHLYFYWYRQILGQKVEFLVSFYNNEISEKSEIFDDQFSVERPDGSNFTLKIRSTKLEDSAMYFCASSVMGWDRNTEAFFGQGTRLTVV.

The V call is TRBV4-1, the J call TRBJ2-3; 9 bases align to TRBD2. The CDR3 is made up of 14 amino acids. V lost 4 bases, J lost 6 bases, and 5 bases stayed unmatched. Germline V gene data show CDR1 as MGHRA and CDR2 as YSYEKL. The chain's CDR3 is CASSRVAGVDTQYF. CDR3 DNA sequence: TGCGCCAGCAGCCGAGTAGCGGGAGTCGATACGCAGTATTTT.

The J gene is TRBJ1-2, the V gene TRBV11-2; tentative D call: TRBD1 (6 bases). Trimming left V 3 bases short and J 1 base short, with 18 bases between. Germline assignment: CDR1 SGHAT and CDR2 FQNNGV. This CDR3 has 17 amino acids. CDR3 sequence: CASSFSPDSHHNYGYTF. In nucleotides, the CDR3 is TGTGCCAGCAGCTTTTCCCCGGACAGTCACCATAACTATGGCTACACCTTC.

This sequence joins TRBV6-5 and TRBJ2-1; the D is unclear. V was clipped by 4 bases and J by 9 bases, with 16 bases between them. CDR1 and CDR2 from the germline V gene are MNHEY and SVGAGI. The CDR3 length is 14 residues. The CDR3 DNA reads as TGTGCCAGCAGTTTCCAGACTGGAGACGGTGAGCAGTTCTTC. Translated, it gives CASSFQTGDGEQFF.

The chain joins TRBV5-1 to TRBJ2-7; 9 bases match TRBD1. This CDR3 is built from 14 residues. After removal of 4 bases from V and 5 bases from J, the junction contained 7 bases not matched to a gene. Looked up from germline, CDR1 is SGHRS and CDR2 is YFSETQ. CDR3 sequence reads: CASSRGDREDEQYF. The CDR3 bases are TGCGCCAGCAGCCGAGGGGACAGGGAGGACGAGCAGTACTTC.